A single sample is the source of the 25 T cell receptor beta chains below, sequenced in a study of blood T cell repertoires in COVID-19. Method: immunoSEQ multiplex PCR; TCRdb's copy keeps in-frame clones and lacks some. The data show 150,000 to 200,000 clones, approximately 84% seen once. Sequences were obtained from peripheral blood. The receptors stem from a human donor with acute or convalescent COVID-19. The donor label of this sample is uncertain.

The V gene is TRBV19, the J gene TRBJ2-1, with 9 nucleotides matching TRBD1. The V gene's germline CDR1 is LNHDA and CDR2 SQIVND (reference sequence). With 2 bases clipped from V and 6 bases from J, the junction kept 8 bases outside the gene matches. The CDR3 covers 16 residues. The CDR3: CASSILGDRVFNEQFF. CDR3 in DNA: TGTGCCAGTAGTATATTGGGGGACAGGGTATTCAATGAGCAGTTCTTC.

The chain carries TRBV11-2 and TRBJ2-3, with 9 bases identical to TRBD1. V was pared by 1 base and J by 4 bases, with 9 bases of the junction left unmatched. CDR1 and CDR2 from the germline V gene are SGHAT and FQNNGV. The CDR3 contains 17 residues. Written as DNA, the CDR3 is TGTGCCAGCAGCTTAGGAGCTCACGGGACAGGGCCAGATACGCAGTATTTT. It specifies CASSLGAHGTGPDTQYF.

The rearrangement joins TRBV14 to TRBJ1-1; a weak D match, TRBD1 (5 bases). The V gene's germline CDR1 is SGHDN and CDR2 FVKESK. V was trimmed by 0 bases and J by 10 bases, leaving 12 bases between them. The CDR3 runs 13 residues. The CDR3 loop reads CASSQDRGVGAFF. The CDR3 region has the DNA TGTGCCAGCAGCCAAGATCGGGGGGTTGGAGCTTTCTTT.

This clone came up once. CDR3 nucleotide sequence: TGTGCCAGCAGCTTAAGGCTAGCGGGGGGCACAGATACGCAGTATTTT. Amino acids: CASSLRLAGGTDTQYF. The chain uses TRBV7-9 and TRBJ2-3; 10 bases line up with TRBD2. The J segment lost 1 base and the V segment lost 2 bases, leaving 3 bases of the junction unmatched. CDR1 SEHNR and CDR2 FQNEAQ come from the germline V gene (reference sequence). CDR3 size: 16 residues.

The gene calls are TRBV5-1 and TRBJ2-1; the match to TRBD1 covers 7 bases. CDR1 is SGHRS, CDR2 YFSETQ, per germline. This CDR3 comprises 17 residues. J was trimmed by 1 base and V by 2 bases; bases with no gene match: 9. CDR3 amino acids: CASSFSSGTVSYNEQFF. In DNA, the CDR3 is TGCGCCAGCAGCTTTTCCTCCGGGACAGTGTCCTACAATGAGCAGTTCTTC.

This chain connects TRBV19 to TRBJ2-5, with D perhaps TRBD2 (6 bases). Between the trimmed V and J ends, which lost 7 bases and 2 bases, there was a span of 17 bases. The CDR3 runs to 15 residues. Per the germline V gene, CDR1 is LNHDA and CDR2 is SQIVND (reference sequence). CDR3: CASTNGGGGQETQYF. The CDR3 DNA sequence: TGTGCCAGTACCAACGGCGGCGGAGGGCAAGAGACCCAGTACTTC.

This clone was observed a single time. The chain couples TRBV2 to TRBJ2-5; TRBD2 matches at 9 bases. Germline V gene lookup returns CDR1 SNHLY and CDR2 FYNNEI. The CDR3 extends over 15 amino acids. V was pared by 5 bases and J by 5 bases, with 9 bases of the junction left unmatched. The CDR3 sequence is CASSSLSGGRETQYF. The CDR3 coding sequence is TGTGCCAGCAGTTCTCTTAGCGGGGGACGGGAGACCCAGTACTTC.

This clone was observed a few times. The chain is built from TRBV5-1 and TRBJ1-6, with no clear D. CDR1 SGHRS and CDR2 YFSETQ come from the germline V gene. The CDR3 loop spans 17 amino acids. The V and J ends lost 2 bases and 0 bases respectively, with 12 bases between them. CDR3 nucleotides: TGCGCCAGCAGCTTTGAGGGTACGGGCTCCTATAATTCACCCCTCCACTTT. The encoded protein is CASSFEGTGSYNSPLHF.

This chain joins TRBV10-1 and TRBJ2-3, with D possibly being TRBD1 (7 bases). Trimming removed 8 bases at V and 6 bases at J, with 18 bases between. The CDR3 runs to 14 residues. Germline assignment: CDR1 WNHNN and CDR2 SYGVQD (reference sequence). CDR3 in amino acids: CASGGSGGLDTQYF. DNA of the CDR3: TGCGCCAGCGGTGGTTCAGGGGGGTTGGATACGCAGTATTTT.

To note about this clone: This sample also contains other DNA sequences that code for the same CDR3. The chain is built from TRBV5-4 and TRBJ2-7; 8 bases fit TRBD1. J was trimmed by 1 base and V by 4 bases; bases with no gene match: 4. Germline lookup yields CDR1 SGHNT and CDR2 YYREEE (reference sequence). The CDR3 covers 14 residues. The CDR3 region has the DNA TGTGCCAGCAGCATCGACAGGGGATCCTACGAGCAGTACTTC. Translating gives CASSIDRGSYEQYF. Full variable domain (remainder filled in from reference TRBV5-4 and TRBJ2-7): ETGVTQSPTHLIKTRGQQVTLRCSSQSGHNTVSWYQQALGQGPQFIFQYYREEENGRGNFPPRFSGLQFPNYSSELNVNALELDDSALYLCASSIDRGSYEQYFGPGTRLTVT.

DNA of the CDR3: TGTGCCAGCTCACCTAAGGGCGGGGTAAAAGAGACCCAGTACTTC. Translation: CASSPKGGVKETQYF. V gene TRBV18 combines with J gene TRBJ2-5, with D tentatively TRBD2 (6 bases). Germline values: CDR1 KGHSH, CDR2 LQKENI. Trimming took off 3 bases at V and 3 bases at J, with 14 bases between the two ends. This CDR3 has 15 residues.

The chain is built from TRBV15 and TRBJ1-2; D unclear. The CDR3 has 15 amino acids. With 0 bases removed from V and 8 bases from J, the gap between germline ends came to 16 bases. Germline lookup yields CDR1 LNHNV and CDR2 YYDKDF (reference sequence). The CDR3 spells CATSRERELPGGYTF. For the CDR3, the DNA is TGTGCCACCAGCAGAGAGAGGGAACTTCCAGGCGGCTACACCTTC.

This sequence joins TRBV18 and TRBJ1-1; 7 bases align to TRBD1. This CDR3 has 15 amino acids. Trimming cost V 3 bases and J 5 bases; bases outside gene matches: 9. The germline CDR1 and CDR2 sequences are KGHSH and LQKENI. CDR3 region: CASSPSQGGETEAFF. For the CDR3, the DNA is TGTGCCAGCTCACCGAGCCAGGGGGGAGAGACTGAAGCTTTCTTT.

The genes are TRBV6-5 and TRBJ2-7; D gene uncertain. The CDR3 sequence is 15 residues long. Between the trimmed V and J ends, which lost 0 bases and 0 bases, there was a span of 9 bases. Germline V gene data show CDR1 as MNHEY and CDR2 as SVGAGI. The CDR3, as DNA: TGTGCCAGCAGTTACTCGACGAGGAACTCCTACGAGCAGTACTTC. Translation gives CASSYSTRNSYEQYF.

The V gene is TRBV5-1, the J gene TRBJ2-2; D is unresolved. The CDR3 sequence is 15 residues long. Trimming took 1 base from V and 6 from J, leaving 13 bases between them. Germline values: CDR1 SGHRS, CDR2 YFSETQ. The CDR3 loop is CASSLREFGPGELFF. DNA of the CDR3: TGCGCCAGCAGCTTGCGAGAGTTTGGTCCCGGGGAGCTGTTTTTT.

This sequence joins TRBV3-1 (or the pseudogene TRBV3-2) and TRBJ2-6, with D possibly matching TRBD2 (5 bases). Germline V gene lookup returns CDR1 LGHDT and CDR2 YNNKEL (reference sequence). V lost 2 bases, J lost 2 bases, and 13 bases lay in between. This CDR3 comprises 17 residues. The CDR3 spells CASSQTRVGAGANVLTF. The CDR3 region has the DNA TGTGCCAGCAGCCAAACTAGGGTAGGAGCTGGGGCCAACGTCCTGACTTTC.

The chain is built from TRBV19 and TRBJ1-5, with TRBD1 as a possible D gene (5 bases). CDR1 is LNHDA and CDR2 is SQIVND in the germline V gene (reference sequence). The CDR3 extends over 14 amino acids. Trimming removed 5 bases from V and 4 bases from J, with 12 bases in between. The CDR3 sequence: CASSVGTGNQPQHF. CDR3 sequence (DNA): TGTGCCAGTAGTGTGGGAACAGGTAATCAGCCCCAGCATTTT.

The chain is built from TRBV2 and TRBJ1-2; 7 positions match TRBD1. V gave up 4 bases and J gave up 4 bases; unmatched junction bases: 9. The CDR3 spans 15 residues. Germline CDR1 SNHLY, CDR2 FYNNEI. The CDR3 protein is CASSGPGQSTYGYTF. CDR3 DNA sequence: TGTGCCAGCAGTGGGCCGGGACAGTCTACCTATGGCTACACCTTC.

The chain uses TRBV7-9 and TRBJ2-7, with D perhaps matching TRBD2 (6 bases). V was pared by 1 base and J by 3 bases, with 13 bases between. Germline-derived CDR1 and CDR2 are SEHNR and FQNEAQ (reference sequence). CDR3 size: 15 residues. The CDR3, as DNA: TGTGCCAGCAGCTTAGGGGGGGTAATTTACTACGAGCAGTACTTC. Its translation is CASSLGGVIYYEQYF.

This chain uses TRBV9 with TRBJ1-2; 9 bases align to TRBD1. CDR3 length: 14 amino acids. V lost 3 bases to trimming and J lost 3 bases; unmatched junction nucleotides: 3. CDR1 is SGDLS and CDR2 is YYNGEE in the germline V gene. DNA of the CDR3: TGTGCCAGCAGCGCCGACAGGGGGGACTATGGCTACACCTTC. Translated, it gives CASSADRGDYGYTF.

The gene calls are TRBV29-1 and TRBJ1-1; maybe TRBD1 (5 bases). V was pared by 2 bases and J by 4 bases, with 11 bases between. Per the germline V gene, CDR1 is SQVTM and CDR2 is ANQGSEA. The length of the CDR3 is 13 residues. In DNA, the CDR3 is TGCAGCGTTGAAAGGCAGGGCGGCACTGAAGCTTTCTTT. Its protein is CSVERQGGTEAFF.

The rearrangement uses TRBV19 and TRBJ1-1; TRBD1 matches 7 bases. Trimming cost V 6 bases and J 2 bases; bases outside gene matches: 15. Germline CDR1 reads LNHDA; CDR2 reads SQIVND (reference sequence). The CDR3 runs to 17 residues. This CDR3 is CASSPFYGTEINTEAFF. CDR3 nucleotides: TGTGCCAGTAGCCCATTCTACGGGACAGAGATTAACACTGAAGCTTTCTTT.

The CDR3 is CASRRVDGNTIYF. The CDR3 DNA is TGTGCCAGCAGGCGGGTAGACGGAAACACCATATATTTT. This rearrangement joins TRBV27 to TRBJ1-3; D is uncertain. V lost 6 bases and J lost 4, with 10 bases in between. CDR1 is MNHEY, CDR2 SMNVEV, per germline (reference sequence). This CDR3 has 13 amino acids.

The chain carries TRBV4-1 and TRBJ1-6; 12 bases are shared with TRBD1. CDR3 size: 17 residues. V shed 2 bases, J shed 6 bases, and the junction held 5 bases outside the gene matches. Germline V gene lookup returns CDR1 MGHRA and CDR2 YSYEKL. CDR3 amino acids: CASSQRDRGQLNSPLHF. CDR3 DNA: TGCGCCAGCAGCCAACGGGACAGGGGGCAGCTTAATTCACCCCTCCACTTT.

This chain uses TRBV7-2 with TRBJ2-5, with D possibly being TRBD1 (5 bases). This CDR3 is built from 16 residues. Germline assignment: CDR1 SGHTA and CDR2 FQGNSA. V lost 4 bases to trimming and J lost 0 bases, with 15 bases between them. This CDR3 is CASSSGNKGYQETQYF. In nucleotides, the CDR3 is TGTGCCAGCAGCTCAGGGAACAAGGGGTACCAAGAGACCCAGTACTTC.